This T cell receptor beta chain was recorded in a study of Ad26.COV2.S vaccination and SARS-CoV-2 variants (dated by TCRdb to the early 2020s). In the study overall: Vaccine-arm donors were drawn from COV1001, a multicentre, randomized, double-blind, placebo-controlled phase I-IIa trial of Ad26.COV2.S in healthy adults. Investigators remained blinded to trial group allocation during experiments and outcome assessment. Dosing of Ad26.COV2.S was intramuscular, at either 5x10^10 or 1x10^11 viral particles, delivered as one shot or as two shots spaced 56 days apart. TCRbeta repertoire sequencing served as the tool for gauging how specific and how broad the SARS-CoV-2-reactive T cell receptors were following Ad26.COV2.S vaccination. Trial participants were randomized into five groups of five: low-dose or high-dose Ad26.COV2.S given once or twice, or placebo on both occasions. A total of some 30 samples were included in the TCR-sequenced set, comprising about 20 Ad26.COV2.S vaccine recipients, 5 placebo recipients and 8 SARS-CoV-2 convalescent individuals. Summary of the overall study and its limitations: After vaccination, spike-specific CD8+ and CD4+ T cell responses were reported to show substantial breadth. Compared with placebo recipients, Ad26.COV2.S recipients showed higher spike-specific TCR breadth (P = 0.0014). It was noted by the authors that total T cell responses may have been underestimated by the TCR breadth and depth analyses. Comparing responses between vaccine doses or regimens was not something the study was powered to do. Non-spike TCR breadth was comparable between vaccine and placebo recipients, consistent with the vaccine containing only spike.

The immunoSEQ Assay was used to sequence TCRbeta CDR3 regions. After extraction, genomic DNA underwent amplification by bias-controlled multiplex PCR, followed by high-throughput sequencing. The authors' analysis ran thus. To quantify the absolute abundance of each unique TCRbeta CDR3 region, sequences were collapsed and filtered. Usable DNA was measured by amplifying reference genes present in all nucleated cells, and TCRbeta template counts were normalized to that usable DNA to estimate T cell fraction. Repertoire TCRs were annotated as SARS-CoV-2-specific by exact matching of V gene, CDR3 amino acid sequence and J gene to a known reactive TCR set. The reference SARS-CoV-2 TCR set was derived from MIRA and filtered for enrichment in COVID-19-positive ImmuneCODE repertoires, a step that removed public or cross-reactive TCRs. Drawing on the MIRA antigens, annotated TCRs were analysed further at the level of specific ORF or position within ORF. Breadth was defined as the number of annotated unique rearrangements divided by the total number of unique productive rearrangements, and depth was defined as the summed frequency of the annotated unique rearrangements. Two-sided Wilcoxon rank-sum tests were used to compare TCR breadth between groups. TCRdb carries this immuneACCESS record with in-frame sequences only. Its versions omit some clonotypes, under half of them owing to an unresolved V gene in the studies checked, with the rest unexplained. For V, J and clone size, that table is used; D and trimming come from the DNA. This sample gives about 400,000 clones in total; approximately 91% of them show up just once. About 3.6% of the sample lies in the top ten.

At the junction V is shortened by 2 bases and J by 0 bases, with 11 bases in between. According to the germline V gene, CDR1 reads KGHSH and CDR2 reads LQKENI. The CDR3 starts with the cysteine, ends with the phenylalanine, and has 16 residues. Kept here is only the CDR3 DNA, which spans 48 bases and is read in frame from base 1. Read against the paper, the sample's treatment or condition label means: around 19 received Ad26.COV2.S at low or high dose, single or two shots; 5 received placebo; per-sample allocation not given. Repertoires of vaccine and placebo recipients were sequenced from samples collected on day 63 after the first injection. Between 29 July and 7 August 2020, Cohort 1b enrolled about 27 adults aged 18-55 years at one site in Boston, USA. As a vaccine, Ad26.COV2.S was a replication-incompetent adenovirus type 26 vector that expressed a prefusion-stabilized SARS-CoV-2 spike protein derived from the original Wuhan strain.

A note on this clone: No antigen is known for it. No qualities accompany the bases; no much larger clone lies one base away.

The sequencing used peripheral blood, collected in a trial of Ad26.COV2.S vaccine versus placebo. This sequence originates from a person aged 18-65 years who received the Ad26.COV2.S COVID-19 vaccine or a placebo. The chain couples TRBV18 to TRBJ2-1; the D gene cannot be named for sure. The nucleotide sequence reads TGTGCCAGCTCACCAGTACAGCGTCCCTCCTACAATGAGCAGTTCTTC. Translation gives CASSPVQRPSYNEQFF.